One sample yielded the 12 T cell receptor beta chains listed below, sequenced in a study of blood T cell repertoires in COVID-19. Libraries were prepared by immunoSEQ multiplex PCR; TCRdb keeps only in-frame clonotypes and omits some of them. The sample has 180,000 or so clones, about 83% seen once; the top ten hold 7.5% to 9.5%. The specimen was peripheral blood. The receptors come from a man aged 35 to 55 who had recovered from COVID-19.

For this clone: Other DNA sequences from this sample encode an identical CDR3 as well. The chain recombines TRBV18 with TRBJ2-7; 7 positions match TRBD2. The CDR3 sequence is 15 residues long. V was clipped by 2 bases and J by 0 bases; unmatched bases: 4. Germline V lookup: CDR1 KGHSH, CDR2 LQKENI. The CDR3 sequence is CASSPGLAASYEQYF. CDR3 in DNA: TGTGCCAGCTCACCAGGGCTAGCGGCCTCCTACGAGCAGTACTTC.

J is TRBJ2-7 and V is TRBV7-9, with TRBD1 identical over 7 bases. V lost 5 bases to trimming and J lost 5 bases; unmatched junction nucleotides: 6. This CDR3 is 13 amino acids long. Germline assignment: CDR1 SEHNR and CDR2 FQNEAQ (reference sequence). CDR3 sequence (DNA): TGTGCCAGCAGCCAGACAGGGTTCGACGAGCAGTACTTC. As protein: CASSQTGFDEQYF.

This clone was observed a single time. The V and J genes are TRBV3-1 (or the pseudogene TRBV3-2) and TRBJ1-5; no clear D gene. The ends were cut back, 6 bases at V and 4 bases at J, with 10 bases in the middle. The CDR3 is 13 amino acids. Germline V gives CDR1 LGHDT, CDR2 YNNKEL (reference sequence). The CDR3 DNA reads TGTGCCAGCAGTACGCGGCTAAATCAGCCCCAGCATTTT. This codes for CASSTRLNQPQHF.

The chain uses TRBV3-1 (or the pseudogene TRBV3-2) and TRBJ1-5, with 10 bases fitting TRBD1. The CDR3 is 16 residues long. CDR1 and CDR2 from the germline V gene are LGHDT and YNNKEL (reference sequence). The CDR3 protein is CDIRTGGSYSNQPQHF. The CDR3 bases are TGTGACATCAGGACAGGGGGGTCCTATAGCAATCAGCCCCAGCATTTT.

The chain is built from TRBV24-1 and TRBJ2-7; D gene unclear. Germline assignment: CDR1 KGHDR and CDR2 SFDVKD. The V end was cut by 1 base, the J end by 6 bases, with 12 bases between. The length of the CDR3 is 14 residues. In DNA, the CDR3 is TGTGCCACCAGTGATTTAGGCCGACCTAGCGAGCAGTACTTC. Translated: CATSDLGRPSEQYF.

J is TRBJ2-1 and V is TRBV7-3; 9 bases agree with TRBD2. Germline V gene data show CDR1 as SGHTA and CDR2 as FQGTGA. V shed 5 bases, J shed 4 bases, and the junction held 9 bases outside the gene matches. This CDR3 spans 16 amino acids. The DNA of the CDR3 is TGTGCCAGCAGCCCCTATAGCGGGAGTGGGTACAATGAGCAGTTCTTC. This translates into CASSPYSGSGYNEQFF.

The CDR3 bases are TGCGCCAGCAGCCAAGTTCAGGGGAATCAGCCCCAGCATTTT. Residues: CASSQVQGNQPQHF. The chain has TRBV4-3 and TRBJ1-5; D perhaps matches TRBD1 (6 bases). V lost 1 base, J lost 4 bases, and 8 bases lay in between. The germline gives CDR1 LGHNA, CDR2 YSLEER. The CDR3 consists of 14 residues.

J is TRBJ1-1 and V is TRBV19, with 11 bases lining up with TRBD1. This CDR3 comprises 15 residues. CDR1 is LNHDA, CDR2 SQIVND, per germline (reference sequence). V shed 11 bases and J 5 bases; nucleotides not matched to a gene: 13. In nucleotides, the CDR3 is TGTGCCTGCACGACCGGGACAGGGGGTGTTACTGAAGCTTTCTTT. Translating it yields CACTTGTGGVTEAFF.

This chain joins TRBV11-3 and TRBJ2-2; D unresolved. The CDR3 runs to 13 residues. The V gene lost 8 bases and the J gene lost 7 bases, with 14 bases spanning the gap. Germline V lookup: CDR1 SGHNT, CDR2 YENEEA. In DNA, the CDR3 is TGTGCCAGCGGCCCGGAGAATCGCGGGGAGCTGTTTTTT. The encoded protein is CASGPENRGELFF.

This sequence joins TRBV5-6 and TRBJ2-1; 11 bases fit TRBD1. The germline V gene has CDR1 SGHDT and CDR2 YYEEEE. The CDR3 contains 15 residues. The V gene end was trimmed by 3 bases and the J gene end by 6 bases; junction bases not matched to a gene: 5. The CDR3 sequence is CASSSPGQGGNEQFF. The CDR3 DNA reads as TGTGCCAGCAGCTCTCCGGGACAGGGGGGCAATGAGCAGTTCTTC.

As regards this clone: The same CDR3 also results from other DNA sequences found in this sample. V and J are TRBV28 and TRBJ2-5, with D uncertain. The CDR3 totals 13 residues. V was clipped by 2 bases and J by 1 base, with 5 bases between them. Looked up from germline, CDR1 is MDHEN and CDR2 is SYDVKM. DNA of the CDR3: TGTGCCAGCAGTTTAAGAGGCCAAGAGACCCAGTACTTC. It is translated as CASSLRGQETQYF.

J is TRBJ1-4 and V is TRBV7-9; maybe TRBD1 (5 bases). The CDR3 extends over 13 amino acids. Deletions cut 5 bases from V and 8 bases from J, with 12 bases between. The germline V gene has CDR1 SEHNR and CDR2 FQNEAQ (reference sequence). DNA for the CDR3: TGTGCCAGCAGCCCGCTAGACAGCGAAAAACTGTTTTTT. Amino acids: CASSPLDSEKLFF.